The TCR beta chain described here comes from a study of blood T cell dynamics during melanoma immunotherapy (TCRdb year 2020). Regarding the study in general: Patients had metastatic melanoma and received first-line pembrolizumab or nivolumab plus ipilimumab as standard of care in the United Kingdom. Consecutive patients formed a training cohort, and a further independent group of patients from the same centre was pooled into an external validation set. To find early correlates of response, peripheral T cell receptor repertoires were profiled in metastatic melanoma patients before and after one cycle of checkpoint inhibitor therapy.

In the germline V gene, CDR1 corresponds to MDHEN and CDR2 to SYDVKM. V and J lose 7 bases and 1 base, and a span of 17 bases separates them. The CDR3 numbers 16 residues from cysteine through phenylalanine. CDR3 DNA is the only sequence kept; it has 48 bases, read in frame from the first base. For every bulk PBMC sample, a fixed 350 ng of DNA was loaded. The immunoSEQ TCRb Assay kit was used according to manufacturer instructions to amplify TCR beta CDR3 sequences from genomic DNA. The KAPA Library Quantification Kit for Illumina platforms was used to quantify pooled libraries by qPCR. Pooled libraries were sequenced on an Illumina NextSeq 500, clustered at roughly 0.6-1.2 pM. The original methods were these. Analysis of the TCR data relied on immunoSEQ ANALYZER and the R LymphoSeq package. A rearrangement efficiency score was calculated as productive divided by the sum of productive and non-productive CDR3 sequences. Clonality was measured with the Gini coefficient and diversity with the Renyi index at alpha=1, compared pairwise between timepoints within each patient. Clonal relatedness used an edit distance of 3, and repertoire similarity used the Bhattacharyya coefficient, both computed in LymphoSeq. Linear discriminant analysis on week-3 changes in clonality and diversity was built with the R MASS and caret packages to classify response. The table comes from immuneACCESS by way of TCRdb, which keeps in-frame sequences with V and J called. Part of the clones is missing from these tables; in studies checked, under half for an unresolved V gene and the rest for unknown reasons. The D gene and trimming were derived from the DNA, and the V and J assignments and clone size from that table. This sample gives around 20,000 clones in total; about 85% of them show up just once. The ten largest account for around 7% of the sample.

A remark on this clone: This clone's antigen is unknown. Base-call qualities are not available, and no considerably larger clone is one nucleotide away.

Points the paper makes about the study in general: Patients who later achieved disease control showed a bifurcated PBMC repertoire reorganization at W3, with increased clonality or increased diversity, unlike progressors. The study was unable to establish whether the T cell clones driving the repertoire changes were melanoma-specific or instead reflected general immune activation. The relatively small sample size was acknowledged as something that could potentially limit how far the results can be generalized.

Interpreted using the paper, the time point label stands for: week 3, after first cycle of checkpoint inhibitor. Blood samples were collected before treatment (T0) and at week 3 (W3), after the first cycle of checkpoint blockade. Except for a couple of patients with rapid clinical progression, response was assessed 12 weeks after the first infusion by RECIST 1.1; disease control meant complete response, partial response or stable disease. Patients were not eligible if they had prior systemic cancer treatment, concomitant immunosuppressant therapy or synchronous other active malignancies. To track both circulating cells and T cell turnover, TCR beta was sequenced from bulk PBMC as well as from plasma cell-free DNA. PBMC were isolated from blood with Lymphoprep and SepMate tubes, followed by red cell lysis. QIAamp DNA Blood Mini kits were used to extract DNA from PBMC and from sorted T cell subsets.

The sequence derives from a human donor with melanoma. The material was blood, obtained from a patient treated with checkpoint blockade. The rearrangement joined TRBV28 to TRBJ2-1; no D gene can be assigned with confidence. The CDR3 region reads CASTLRTATSYNEQFF. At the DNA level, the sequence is TGTGCCAGCACCCTCAGGACGGCCACTTCCTACAATGAGCAGTTCTTC.